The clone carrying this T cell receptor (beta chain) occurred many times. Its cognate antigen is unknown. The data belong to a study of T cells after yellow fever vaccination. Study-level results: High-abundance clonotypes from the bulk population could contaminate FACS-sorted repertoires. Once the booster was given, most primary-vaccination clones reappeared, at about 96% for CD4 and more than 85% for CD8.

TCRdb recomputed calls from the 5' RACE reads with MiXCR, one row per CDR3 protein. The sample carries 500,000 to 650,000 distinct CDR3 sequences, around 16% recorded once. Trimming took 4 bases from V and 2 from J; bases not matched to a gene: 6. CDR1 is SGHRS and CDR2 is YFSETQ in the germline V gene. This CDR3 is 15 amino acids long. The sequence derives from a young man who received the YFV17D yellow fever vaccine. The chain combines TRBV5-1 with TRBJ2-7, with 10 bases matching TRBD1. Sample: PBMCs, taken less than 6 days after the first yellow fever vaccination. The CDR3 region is CASSLWDRGTYEQYF. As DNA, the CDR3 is TGCGCCAGCAGCCTATGGGACAGGGGAACCTACGAGCAGTACTTC.